A selection of T cell receptor beta chains follows, all from one sample in a study of cytomegalovirus exposure and HLA in healthy donors. The protocol was immunoSEQ multiplex PCR, while the TCRdb copy is restricted to in-frame clones and leaves out a portion. This table has tens of thousands of clones, approximately 78% appearing once. The material sequenced was PBMCs. These receptors came from a man in his forties in good health and CMV-seronegative. Both conserved end residues are part of each CDR3. D genes are given only for firm matches. The size entry is marked missing in some rows and otherwise reads once, few, many or a size class.

j_call | clone_size | d_call | v_call | cdr3_nt | cdr3_aa
TRBJ1-3 | NA | NA | TRBV13 | TGTGCCAGCAGTTCTAGTGGGGGGTCTGGAAACACCATATATTTT | CASSSSGGSGNTIYF
TRBJ2-4 | NA | TRBD2 | TRBV25-1 | TGTGCCAGCAGTGACCGGACTAGCGGGACCTACTTC | CASSDRTSGTYF
TRBJ2-3 | NA | TRBD1 | TRBV4-1 | TGCGCCAGCAGCCACGTATCAGGGACAGGGGTGGGCACAGATACGCAGTATTTT | CASSHVSGTGVGTDTQYF
TRBJ1-4 | NA | NA | TRBV5-6 | TGTGCCAGCAGCTTGGCAGGGTATGAAAAACTGTTTTTT | CASSLAGYEKLFF
TRBJ2-7 | NA | TRBD1 | TRBV7-9 | TGTGCCAGCAGCTTAGGGACAGGGGTTCACGAGCAGTACTTC | CASSLGTGVHEQYF
TRBJ2-3 | once | NA | TRBV27 | TGTGCCAGCAGTCCCAGGACCGCTCAAGGGGCAGATACGCAGTATTTT | CASSPRTAQGADTQYF
TRBJ1-3 | NA | NA | TRBV19 | TGTGCCAGTAGTATTCCGGGGAATGGAAACACCATATATTTT | CASSIPGNGNTIYF
TRBJ2-1 | NA | NA | TRBV5-1 | TGCGCCAGCAGCCATTTTTCCTACAATGAGCAGTTCTTC | CASSHFSYNEQFF
TRBJ2-5 | NA | NA | TRBV5-1 | TGCGCCAGCAGCTTGGATCGGGGAGGTGAGACCCAGTACTTC | CASSLDRGGETQYF
TRBJ1-5 | NA | NA | TRBV18 | TGTGCCAGCTCACCAGTCGGGAACCCCCAGAATCAGCCCCAGCATTTT | CASSPVGNPQNQPQHF
TRBJ1-1 | NA | NA | TRBV6-5 | TGTGCCAGCAGCCCTAGCGGAGGGGGGGCCCCTGAAGCTTTCTTT | CASSPSGGGAPEAFF
TRBJ1-1 | NA | TRBD1 | TRBV27 | TGTGCCAGCAGTTTGGGGACAGCTGCTTTCTTT | CASSLGTAAFF
TRBJ1-1 | NA | TRBD1 | TRBV11-2 | TGTGCCAGCAGCTTAGATGGGTTCGCGGCAGGGGGCACTGAAGCTTTCTTT | CASSLDGFAAGGTEAFF
TRBJ1-4 | NA | TRBD1 | TRBV7-9 | TGTGCCAGCAGTGATCCGGGACAGCCGAATGAAAAACTGTTTTTT | CASSDPGQPNEKLFF
TRBJ2-2 | few | TRBD1 | TRBV7-9 | TGTGCCAGCAGACAAGGACAGGGGGCAACCGGGGAGCTGTTTTTT | CASRQGQGATGELFF
TRBJ2-2 | NA | TRBD1 | TRBV28 | TGTGCCATTGGGACAGGGGCGAACACCGGGGAGCTGTTTTTT | CAIGTGANTGELFF
TRBJ2-5 | NA | TRBD1 | TRBV25-1 | TGTGCCAGCACCGCACAGGGGCAAGAGACCCAGTACTTC | CASTAQGQETQYF
TRBJ2-2 | NA | NA | TRBV7-2 | TGTGCCAGCAGCTTAGCCGGGTCAGGGGAGCTGTTTTTT | CASSLAGSGELFF
TRBJ2-5 | NA | NA | TRBV11-2 | TGTGCCAGCAGCTTCAGGGTTGGAGGGTCGCCCCCGGAGACCCAGTACTTC | CASSFRVGGSPPETQYF
TRBJ1-3 | NA | NA | TRBV18 | TGTGCCAGCTCCCCCCGACTGATAATTGGAAACACCATATATTTT | CASSPRLIIGNTIYF
TRBJ2-7 | NA | TRBD1 | TRBV7-6 | TGTGCCAGCAGCTCCCGGACAGGGGGCCCCTACGAGCAGTACTTC | CASSSRTGGPYEQYF
TRBJ2-5 | NA | TRBD1 | TRBV7-8 | TGTGCCAGCAGCTCCCTAAGGGACAGGGGAGAGACCCAGTACTTC | CASSSLRDRGETQYF
TRBJ2-1 | once | NA | TRBV5-1 | TGCGCCAGCAGCGACGCAGGAGGGGAGCGCTACAATGAGCAGTTCTTC | CASSDAGGERYNEQFF
TRBJ1-2 | NA | TRBD1 | TRBV5-5 | TGTGCCAGCAGCTGGGTAGGGACAGATGGCTACACCTTC | CASSWVGTDGYTF
TRBJ2-3 | NA | TRBD2 | TRBV28 | TGTGCCAGCAGTTTATTGGGACTAGCGGGAGGGCCAAGTAGCACAGATACGCAGTATTTT | CASSLLGLAGGPSSTDTQYF
TRBJ1-1 | NA | NA | TRBV7-9 | TGTGCCAGCTCAACAGGGATCAACACTGAAGCTTTCTTT | CASSTGINTEAFF
TRBJ2-7 | NA | TRBD2 | TRBV19 | TGTGCCAGTAGCGATTCCTCGCGGGGGGGCTACGAGCAGTACTTC | CASSDSSRGGYEQYF